These T cell receptor beta chains were read from a single sample in a study of radiotherapy plus CTLA-4 blockade in lung cancer. The data were produced by immunoSEQ multiplex PCR, yet TCRdb's version contains in-frame clones alone and is incomplete. The repertoire holds around 32,000 clones, 81% seen once, with roughly 25% in the top ten. Source: peripheral blood, taken from a patient treated with radiotherapy plus ipilimumab. The receptors were gathered from a human donor with non-small cell lung cancer that progressed on radiotherapy plus ipilimumab. The CDR3 runs from the conserved cysteine through the conserved F or W. The order of the fields is V gene, CDR3 protein.

v_call: TRBV6-6
cdr3_aa: CASSNRDRGHNQPQHF

v_call: TRBV7-9
cdr3_aa: CASSPPTSGGANEQFF

v_call: TRBV10-3
cdr3_aa: CAISDGPGAYEQYF

v_call: TRBV7-7
cdr3_aa: CASSLGTSSDRDNEQFF

v_call: TRBV9
cdr3_aa: CASSVGDRGRVDTQYF

v_call: TRBV7-2
cdr3_aa: CASSWTGTNQPQHF

v_call: TRBV5-1
cdr3_aa: CASSLGQSLSGNTIYF

v_call: TRBV5-4
cdr3_aa: CASSNREMNTEAFF

v_call: TRBV5-1
cdr3_aa: CASNAGLHEQYF

v_call: TRBV11-2
cdr3_aa: CASSLVQGSYSNQPQHF

v_call: TRBV7-9
cdr3_aa: CASSPGTGEPYF

v_call: TRBV7-2
cdr3_aa: CASSSLTDTYEQYF

v_call: TRBV6-4
cdr3_aa: CASSTQGGSNSPLHF

v_call: TRBV18
cdr3_aa: CASSPTGMGNQPQHF

v_call: TRBV5-1
cdr3_aa: CASSSQGSFTDTQYF

v_call: TRBV6-5
cdr3_aa: CASSSLTSEQYF

v_call: TRBV4-1
cdr3_aa: CASRGQGADTQYF

v_call: TRBV9
cdr3_aa: CASSVGGWGGVPDTQYF

v_call: TRBV5-1
cdr3_aa: CASSLVDRGGTGELFF

v_call: TRBV6-1
cdr3_aa: CASSPAAGGGYTF

v_call: TRBV19
cdr3_aa: CASSTLRDWYSNQPQHF

v_call: TRBV6-6
cdr3_aa: CASRESVLLYNSPLHF